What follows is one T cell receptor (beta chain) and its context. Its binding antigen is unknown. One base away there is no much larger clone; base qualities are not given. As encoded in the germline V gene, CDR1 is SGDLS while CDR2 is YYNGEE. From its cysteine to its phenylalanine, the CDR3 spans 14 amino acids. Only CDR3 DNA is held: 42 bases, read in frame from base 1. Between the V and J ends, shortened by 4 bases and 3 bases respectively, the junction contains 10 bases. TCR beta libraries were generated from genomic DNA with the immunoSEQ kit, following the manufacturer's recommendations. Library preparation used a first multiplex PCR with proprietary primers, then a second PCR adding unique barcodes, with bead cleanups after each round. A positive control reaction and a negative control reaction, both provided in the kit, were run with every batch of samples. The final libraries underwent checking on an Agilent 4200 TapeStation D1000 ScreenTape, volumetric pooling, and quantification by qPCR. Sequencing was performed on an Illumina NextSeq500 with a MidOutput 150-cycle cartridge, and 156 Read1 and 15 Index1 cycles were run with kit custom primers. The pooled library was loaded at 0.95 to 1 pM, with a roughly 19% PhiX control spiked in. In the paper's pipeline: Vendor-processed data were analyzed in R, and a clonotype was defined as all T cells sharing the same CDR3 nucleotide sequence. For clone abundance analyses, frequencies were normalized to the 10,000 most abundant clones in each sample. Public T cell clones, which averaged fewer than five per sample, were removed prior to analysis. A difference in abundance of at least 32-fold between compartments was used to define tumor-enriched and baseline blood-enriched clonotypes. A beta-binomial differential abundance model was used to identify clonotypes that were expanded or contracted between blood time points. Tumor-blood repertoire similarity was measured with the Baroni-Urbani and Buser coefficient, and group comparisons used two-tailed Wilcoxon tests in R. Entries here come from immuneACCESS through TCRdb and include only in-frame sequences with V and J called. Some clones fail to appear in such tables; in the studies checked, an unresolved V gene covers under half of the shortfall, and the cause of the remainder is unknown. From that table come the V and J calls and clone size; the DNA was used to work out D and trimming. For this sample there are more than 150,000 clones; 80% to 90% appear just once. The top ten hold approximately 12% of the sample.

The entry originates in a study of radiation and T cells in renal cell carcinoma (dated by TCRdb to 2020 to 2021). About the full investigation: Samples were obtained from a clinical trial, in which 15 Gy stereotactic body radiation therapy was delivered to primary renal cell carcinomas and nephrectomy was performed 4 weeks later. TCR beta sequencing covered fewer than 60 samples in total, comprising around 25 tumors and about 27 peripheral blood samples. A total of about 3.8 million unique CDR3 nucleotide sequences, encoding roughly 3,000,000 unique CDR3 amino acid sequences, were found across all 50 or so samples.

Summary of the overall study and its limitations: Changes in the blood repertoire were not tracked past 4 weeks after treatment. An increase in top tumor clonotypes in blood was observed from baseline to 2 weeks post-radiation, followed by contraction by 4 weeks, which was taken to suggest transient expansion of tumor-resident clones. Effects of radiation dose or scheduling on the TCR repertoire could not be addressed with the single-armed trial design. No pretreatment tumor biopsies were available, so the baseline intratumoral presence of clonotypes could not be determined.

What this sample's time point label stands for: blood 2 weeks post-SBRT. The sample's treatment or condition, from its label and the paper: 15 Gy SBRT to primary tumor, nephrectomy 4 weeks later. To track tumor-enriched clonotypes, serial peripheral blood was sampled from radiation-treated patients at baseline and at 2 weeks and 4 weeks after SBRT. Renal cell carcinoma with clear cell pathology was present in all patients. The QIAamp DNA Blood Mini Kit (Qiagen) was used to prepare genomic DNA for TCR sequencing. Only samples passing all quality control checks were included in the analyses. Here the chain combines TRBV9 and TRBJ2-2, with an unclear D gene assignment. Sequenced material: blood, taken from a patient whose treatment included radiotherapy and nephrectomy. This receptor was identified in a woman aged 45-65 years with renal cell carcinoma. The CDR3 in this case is CASSLPPDTGELFF. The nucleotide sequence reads TGTGCCAGCAGCCTACCCCCGGACACCGGGGAGCTGTTTTTT. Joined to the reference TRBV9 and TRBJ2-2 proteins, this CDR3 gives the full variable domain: DSGVTQTPKHLITATGQRVTLRCSPRSGDLSVYWYQQSLDQGLQFLIQYYNGEERAKGNILERFSAQQFPDLHSELNLSSLELGDSALYFCASSLPPDTGELFFGEGSRLTVL.